These T cell receptor beta chains were read from a single sample in a study of cytomegalovirus exposure and HLA in healthy donors. Data came from immunoSEQ multiplex PCR; TCRdb stores just in-frame clones and leaves some out. The sample lists 150,000 to 160,000 clones; around 80% were seen once. The sequenced material came from PBMCs. The source is a woman aged 35 to 49 in good health and CMV-seronegative. The CDR3 runs from the conserved cysteine through the conserved F or W. The D gene is left open where the match is weak. Clone sizes are given selectively: once, few, many, or a class where the clone is expanded.

j_gene,abundance,v_gene,d_gene,CDR3nt,CDR3aa
TRBJ1-1,once,TRBV10-3,.,TGTGCCATCAGTGCGCAGGGGTTGGGCGTTGAAGCTTTCTTT,CAISAQGLGVEAFF
TRBJ1-5,few,TRBV28,.,TGTGCCAGCATGCAGGGGTCCCAGCCCCAGCATTTT,CASMQGSQPQHF
TRBJ2-5,.,TRBV7-8,TRBD2,TGTGCCAGCGGGGCGGGGACTACCCAAGAGACCCAGTACTTC,CASGAGTTQETQYF
TRBJ1-1,.,TRBV4-1,.,TGCGCCAGCAGCCAATCAGGGTTCGGCACTGAAGCTTTCTTT,CASSQSGFGTEAFF
TRBJ1-1,.,TRBV29-1,.,TGCAGCGCCCGACAGAACACTGAAGCTTTCTTT,CSARQNTEAFF
TRBJ2-2,.,TRBV11-2,TRBD2,TGTGCCAGCAGCTTAAAGACTAGCGGTACCACCGGGGAGCTGTTTTTT,CASSLKTSGTTGELFF
TRBJ2-7,.,TRBV11-2,TRBD2,TGTGCCAGCAGCCCTTACCGCACTCGAGCGGGGGGGCACCACGAGCAGTACTTC,CASSPYRTRAGGHHEQYF
TRBJ2-1,.,TRBV25-1,TRBD2,TGTGCCAGCAGATTTCCTACTAGCGGGGAGCAGTTCTTC,CASRFPTSGEQFF
TRBJ1-1,.,TRBV7-9,.,TGTGCCAGCAGCTTAGCTACAGTAATTAAAGCTTTCTTT,CASSLATVIKAFF
TRBJ1-1,.,TRBV10-3,.,TGTGCCATCAGGCCCGGGGAGAACACTGAAGCTTTCTTT,CAIRPGENTEAFF
TRBJ1-1,.,TRBV5-6,TRBD1,TGTGCCAGCAGCTGGGGGACAGGGGATGAAGCTTTCTTT,CASSWGTGDEAFF
TRBJ1-5,.,TRBV5-4,.,TGTGCCATCCCCGGGGGGTTGGGTGAAGAAAGCTATAGCAATCAGCCCCAGCATTTT,CAIPGGLGEESYSNQPQHF
TRBJ2-2,.,TRBV7-9,TRBD1,TGTGCCAGCAGCTGGGACAGCCTGGTGACCGGGGAGCTGTTTTTT,CASSWDSLVTGELFF
TRBJ1-1,.,TRBV19,.,TGTGCCAGTAGTATCCGCGGGCCAGGGGACACTGAAGCTTTCTTT,CASSIRGPGDTEAFF
TRBJ1-1,.,TRBV5-1,.,TGCGCCAGCAGTCGTCCGGTGGACACTGAAGCTTTCTTT,CASSRPVDTEAFF
TRBJ2-1,.,TRBV29-1,.,TGCAGCGTTGAAGACCCCCACTCCTACAATGAGCAGTTCTTC,CSVEDPHSYNEQFF
TRBJ1-3,.,TRBV7-9,.,TGTGCCAGCAGCTTCCACAGGGTCTCTGGAAACACCATATATTTT,CASSFHRVSGNTIYF
TRBJ2-7,.,TRBV5-1,TRBD1,TGCGCCAGCAGCCCCGGTGGGCCAACAGGGGACGAGCAGTACTTC,CASSPGGPTGDEQYF
TRBJ1-4,few,TRBV10-3,.,TGTGCCATCAGGGGGGGGCAGATTGAAAAACTGTTTTTT,CAIRGGQIEKLFF
TRBJ1-1,.,TRBV4-1,TRBD1,TGCGCCAGCAGCCAAGACGAGACAGGGTCCACTGAAGCTTTCTTT,CASSQDETGSTEAFF
TRBJ2-3,.,TRBV28,TRBD2,TGTGCCAGCAGTTTATGGCGGGGGGAGGGGGATACGCAGTATTTT,CASSLWRGEGDTQYF
TRBJ1-2,.,TRBV7-9,TRBD1,TGTGCCAGCAGCTCACAGGGGGCGCTTAGCTATGGCTACACCTTC,CASSSQGALSYGYTF
TRBJ1-4,.,TRBV19,.,TGTGCCAGTAGTCACAGGTATCGGGAAAAACTGTTTTTT,CASSHRYREKLFF
TRBJ1-1,.,TRBV5-1,TRBD1,TGCGCCAGCAGCTTGAGCCGGACAGGGGGCACTGAAGCTTTCTTT,CASSLSRTGGTEAFF
TRBJ1-2,.,TRBV2,.,TGTGCCAGCAGTGAGGCGGGGCAGCGTAGAGGCTACACCTTC,CASSEAGQRRGYTF
TRBJ1-1,few,TRBV27,TRBD1,TGTGCCAGCGGGAGTGAGGGGGCGGACACTGAAGCTTTCTTT,CASGSEGADTEAFF
TRBJ1-2,.,TRBV7-9,.,TGTGCCAGCAGCTGGAGCGAGTATGGCTACACCTTC,CASSWSEYGYTF
TRBJ2-2,once,TRBV27,TRBD1,TGTGCCAGCAGATCTACCGGGACAGCGAACACCGGGGAGCTGTTTTTT,CASRSTGTANTGELFF
TRBJ1-6,.,TRBV7-8,TRBD1,TGTGCCAGCAGCCCCCGGACAGGGGCAAATTCACCCCTCCACTTT,CASSPRTGANSPLHF
TRBJ2-3,.,TRBV6-5,.,TGTGCCAGCAGTTACTCTCCCCTAGTTCAAGCAGATACGCAGTATTTT,CASSYSPLVQADTQYF
TRBJ1-2,.,TRBV11-3,TRBD1,TGTGCCAGCAGCCCGGACAGGGGGCGCAACTATGGCTACACCTTC,CASSPDRGRNYGYTF
TRBJ2-6,once,TRBV5-4,TRBD1,TGTGCCAGCAGTCCCGGGGACAGCAGCTCTGGGGCCAACGTCCTGACTTTC,CASSPGDSSSGANVLTF
TRBJ1-2,few,TRBV5-4,.,TGTGCCAGCAGCCAGGACACTAACGTCTTGATCTACACCTTC,CASSQDTNVLIYTF
TRBJ1-2,.,TRBV9,.,TGTGCCAGCAGCGTAACAAGTGAGGGAGGCAACTATGGCTACACCTTC,CASSVTSEGGNYGYTF
TRBJ1-1,.,TRBV6-5,.,TGTGCCAGCAGCCTCGTGGCAGGGAAAGCTGAAGCTTTCTTT,CASSLVAGKAEAFF
TRBJ1-6,.,TRBV5-1,TRBD1,TGCGCCAGCAGCTCGGACAGGATCGTAGCAAATTCACCCCTCCACTTT,CASSSDRIVANSPLHF
TRBJ2-7,few,TRBV4-1,.,TGCGCCAGCAGCCAAGAACACCCATTCCCCCACGAGCAGTACTTC,CASSQEHPFPHEQYF
TRBJ2-6,.,TRBV5-1,.,TGCGCCAGCAGCTTGGCCAGTAGGGGCGAGGCTGGGGCCAACGTCCTGACTTTC,CASSLASRGEAGANVLTF
TRBJ1-1,.,TRBV6-1,.,TGTGCCAGCAGTGAAGCGCGGGGGACTGAAGCTTTCTTT,CASSEARGTEAFF
TRBJ1-2,.,TRBV29-1,.,TGCAGCGGAAACCCGGTCGGCTATGGCTACACCTTC,CSGNPVGYGYTF